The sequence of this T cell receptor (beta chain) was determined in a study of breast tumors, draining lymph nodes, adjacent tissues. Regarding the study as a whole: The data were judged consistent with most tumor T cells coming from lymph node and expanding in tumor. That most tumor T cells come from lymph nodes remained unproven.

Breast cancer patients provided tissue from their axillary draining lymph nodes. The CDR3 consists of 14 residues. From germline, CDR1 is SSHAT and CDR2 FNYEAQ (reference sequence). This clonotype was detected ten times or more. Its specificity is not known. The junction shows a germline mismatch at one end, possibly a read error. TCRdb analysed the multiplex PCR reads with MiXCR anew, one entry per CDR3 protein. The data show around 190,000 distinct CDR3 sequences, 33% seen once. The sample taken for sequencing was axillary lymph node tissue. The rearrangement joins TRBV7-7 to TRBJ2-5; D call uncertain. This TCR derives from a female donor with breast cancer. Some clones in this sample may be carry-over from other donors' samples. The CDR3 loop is CASSLGSLQETQYF. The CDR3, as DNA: TGTGCTAGCAGCTTAGGATCCCTCCAAGAGACCCAGTACTTC.